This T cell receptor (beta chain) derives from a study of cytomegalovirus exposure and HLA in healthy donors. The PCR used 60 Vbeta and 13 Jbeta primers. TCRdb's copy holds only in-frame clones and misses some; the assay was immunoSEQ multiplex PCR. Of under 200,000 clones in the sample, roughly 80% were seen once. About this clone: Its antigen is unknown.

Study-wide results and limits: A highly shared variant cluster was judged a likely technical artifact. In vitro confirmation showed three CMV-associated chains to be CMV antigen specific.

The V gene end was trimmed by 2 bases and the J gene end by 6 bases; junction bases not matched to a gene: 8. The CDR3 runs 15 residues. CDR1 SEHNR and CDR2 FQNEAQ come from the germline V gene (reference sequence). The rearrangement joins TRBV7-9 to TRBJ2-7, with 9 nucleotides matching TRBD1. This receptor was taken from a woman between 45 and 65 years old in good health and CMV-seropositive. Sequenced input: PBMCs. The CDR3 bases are TGTGCCAGCAGCTTACTTGGGACAGGGCCCTCCGAGCAGTACTTC. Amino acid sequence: CASSLLGTGPSEQYF.